The T cell receptor beta chain under discussion was sequenced for a study of blood T cell repertoires in COVID-19. Study-level information: Spain, Italy and the United States supplied samples that represented acute and convalescent COVID-19. Sources were T cells, B-cell-depleted T cells, or PBMCs; the material itself was cDNA or gDNA.

This clone showed up just a few times. Methods used by the authors: Counts of nucleated cells, estimated from reference gene primer amplification, were obtained. Data came from immunoSEQ multiplex PCR; TCRdb stores just in-frame clones and leaves some out. Clone size and the V and J calls come from that table; the DNA yielded D and trimming. The repertoire holds approximately 40,000 clones, over 75% seen once, with under 5% in the top ten. CDR1 and CDR2 from the germline V gene are LGHNA and YSLEER. CDR3 length equals 14 residues. The J segment lost 1 base and the V segment lost 4 bases, leaving 4 bases of the junction unmatched.

Sequenced sample: peripheral blood. The J gene is TRBJ2-7, the V gene TRBV4-3, with 7 bases matching TRBD2. The TCR was taken from a human donor in a cohort sampled during active COVID-19. The CDR3 DNA reads as TGCGCCAGCAGCCCCGGACTAGGTTCCTACGAGCAGTACTTC. This encodes CASSPGLGSYEQYF.